The sequence of this T cell receptor beta chain was determined in a study of T-cell memory formation after mild COVID-19. TCRdb processed the 5' RACE reads anew with MiXCR; each CDR3 protein has one entry. This table has about 140,000 distinct CDR3 sequences, 5.5% to 7% appearing once. V was shortened by 5 bases and J by 0 bases, with 10 bases between the two germline ends. The germline gives CDR1 DFQATT, CDR2 SNEGSKA (reference sequence). CDR3 length equals 13 residues. This TCR was recovered from an adult woman who had mild COVID-19 (a few samples of this study predate the infection). Cell type and time point are not known. V is TRBV20-1 and J is TRBJ1-1, with a tentative D call TRBD1 (6 bases). Sequencing was done on a sample of PBMCs or a T cell subset sorted from them (not recorded which). The CDR3 loop reads CSAVGGLNTEAFF. The CDR3 DNA follows: TGCAGTGCTGTAGGGGGGCTGAACACTGAAGCTTTCTTT.